These 10 T cell receptor beta chains share one sample of origin, sequenced in a study of tumor and adjacent non-tumor tissue in lung cancer. This sample's RNA came from whole unsorted tissue. This non-tumor lung sample came from over 3 cm beyond the tumor edge. The library came from three nested PCR rounds adapted from ARM-PCR protocols. TCRdb used MiXCR to reprocess the multiplex PCR reads, holding one entry per CDR3 protein. The sample carries approximately 120,000 distinct CDR3 sequences, about 61% recorded once. Sequencing was done on a sample of distant non-tumor lung tissue. Receptors originate from a man in his sixties with non-small cell lung cancer.

This clonotype was seen ten or more times. The chain has TRBV6-5 and TRBJ2-7; 7 bases map to TRBD1. CDR1 and CDR2 (germline): MNHEY, SVGAGI. Trimming took 2 bases from V and 3 from J; bases not matched to a gene: 1. CDR3 length equals 13 residues. This CDR3 reads CASSYPGGYEQYF. CDR3 bases: TGTGCCAGCAGTTACCCAGGGGGCTACGAGCAGTACTTC.

Comment on this clonotype: Germline is not matched at one junction end, which may reflect a read error. V gene TRBV29-1 combines with J gene TRBJ2-1, with a tentative D call TRBD2 (5 bases). Looked up from germline, CDR1 is SQVTM and CDR2 is ANQGSEA. CDR3 length equals 15 residues. The CDR3 protein is CSIGGKHSSYDEQFF. In nucleotides, the CDR3 is TGCAGCATTGGAGGTAAACACAGCTCCTACGATGAGCAGTTCTTC.

As regards this clonotype: A much larger clone differs from this one at a single base, so this may be a read error. The chain uses TRBV14 and TRBJ2-2; D is ambiguous. Trimming removed 2 bases from V and 7 bases from J, with 8 bases in between. The CDR3 runs to 13 residues. Germline V gene data show CDR1 as SGHDN and CDR2 as FVKESK. In nucleotides, the CDR3 is TGTGCCAGCAGCCAACATAACGGCGGGGAGCTGTTTTTT. Its translation is CASSQHNGGELFF.

As to this clonotype: The junction does not match germline at one end; this may be a read error. The rearrangement uses TRBV4-2 and TRBJ2-3; the match to TRBD1 covers 10 bases. The CDR3 has 17 residues. The germline gives CDR1 LGHNA, CDR2 YNFKEQ. The CDR3 DNA reads as TGTACCAGCAGCCAAGAGGGGACAGGGGCGGTCGCAGATACGCAGTATTTT. The encoded protein is CTSSQEGTGAVADTQYF.

With regard to this clonotype: A read error may account for a junction end that differs from germline. V is TRBV28 and J is TRBJ2-7; TRBD2 agrees at 7 bases. The germline CDR1 and CDR2 sequences are MDHEN and SYDVKM. This CDR3 is 16 amino acids long. CDR3 sequence: CVSSFSLAGPTYEQYF. The CDR3 nucleotides are TGTGTCAGCAGTTTTTCTTTAGCGGGTCCTACCTACGAGCAGTACTTC.

This clonotype has at least ten counts. This sequence joins TRBV6-5 and TRBJ2-7; perhaps TRBD1 as D (7 bases). The CDR3 loop spans 16 amino acids. Trimming left V 4 bases short and J 5 bases short, with 21 bases between. Looked up from germline, CDR1 is MNHEY and CDR2 is SVGAGI. The CDR3 region has the DNA TGTGCCAGCAGTTCACCAATGACAGGGAGGAAGGACGAGCAGTACTTC. This codes for CASSSPMTGRKDEQYF.

Of note for this clonotype: One end of the junction is discordant with germline, which a read error may explain. This chain uses TRBV11-1 with TRBJ2-1; the D gene is possibly TRBD2 (5 bases). The germline CDR1 and CDR2 sequences are SGHAT and FQDESV (reference sequence). The CDR3 contains 16 residues. CDR3 in DNA: TGTGCCAGCAGCTTAGTTGGGTTGAGGGATGCGGGTGAGCAGCTCTTC. Translating gives CASSLVGLRDAGEQLF.

With respect to this clonotype: Compared with germline, one end of the junction differs, possibly owing to a read error. The chain couples TRBV11-3 to TRBJ2-1; D is perhaps TRBD2 (6 bases). CDR1 and CDR2 (germline): SGHNT, YENEEA. This CDR3 spans 16 amino acids. The CDR3 protein is CASSPRLPGDNNEQFF. DNA of the CDR3: TGTGCTAGCAGCCCCAGACTACCGGGAGATAACAATGAGCAGTTCTTC.

About this clonotype: An end of the junction does not agree with germline; a read error may underlie this. The V and J genes are TRBV29-1 and TRBJ2-7, with 8 bases matching TRBD1. The CDR3 has 13 residues. CDR1 and CDR2 from the germline V gene are SQVTM and ANQGSEA. The CDR3 DNA reads as TGCAGCGTTCCCGGACAGGGTAAGGGCGAGCAATACTTC. Translating it yields CSVPGQGKGEQYF.

Only a few counts were recorded for this clonotype. No conserved phenylalanine or tryptophan is present at the end of the CDR3, so a read error is the likely explanation. The chain employs TRBV30 and TRBJ2-1, with 9 bases identical to TRBD1. This CDR3 region has 15 residues. Germline loops: CDR1 GTSNPN, CDR2 SVGIG (reference sequence). With V trimmed by 2 bases and J by 3 bases, 5 bases remained unmatched. The CDR3 sequence is CAWSRDRASYNEQFV. DNA of the CDR3: TGTGCCTGGAGTAGGGACAGGGCGAGCTACAATGAGCAGTTCGTC.